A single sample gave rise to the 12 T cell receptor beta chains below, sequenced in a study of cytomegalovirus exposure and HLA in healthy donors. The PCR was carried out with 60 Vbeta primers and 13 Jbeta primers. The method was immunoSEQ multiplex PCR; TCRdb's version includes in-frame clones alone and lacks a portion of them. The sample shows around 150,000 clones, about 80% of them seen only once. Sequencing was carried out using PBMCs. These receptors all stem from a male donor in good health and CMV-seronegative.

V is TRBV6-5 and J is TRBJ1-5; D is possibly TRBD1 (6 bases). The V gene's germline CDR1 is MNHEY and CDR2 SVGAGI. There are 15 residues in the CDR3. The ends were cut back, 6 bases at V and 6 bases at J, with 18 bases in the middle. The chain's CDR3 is CASRKLGAAGQPQHF. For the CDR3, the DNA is TGTGCCAGCAGAAAGCTGGGGGCGGCGGGTCAGCCCCAGCATTTT.

The CDR3 DNA sequence: TGTGCCAGCAGTTACTTCGACACTGAAGCTTTCTTT. It codes for CASSYFDTEAFF. V usage is TRBV27 and J usage is TRBJ1-1, with D unresolved. Germline values: CDR1 MNHEY, CDR2 SMNVEV (reference sequence). The CDR3 contains 12 residues. Trimming took 4 bases from V and 3 from J, leaving 6 bases between them.

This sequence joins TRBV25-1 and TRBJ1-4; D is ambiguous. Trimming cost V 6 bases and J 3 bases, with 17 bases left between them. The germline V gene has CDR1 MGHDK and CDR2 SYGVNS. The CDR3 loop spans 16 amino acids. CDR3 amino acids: CASSGGQWAANEKLFF. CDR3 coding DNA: TGTGCCAGCAGCGGAGGGCAGTGGGCGGCTAATGAAAAACTGTTTTTT.

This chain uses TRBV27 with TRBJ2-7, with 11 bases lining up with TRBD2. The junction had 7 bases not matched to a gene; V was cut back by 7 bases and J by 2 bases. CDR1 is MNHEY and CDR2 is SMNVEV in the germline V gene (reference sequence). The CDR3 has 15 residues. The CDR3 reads CASTSTSGGTYEQYF. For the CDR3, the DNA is TGTGCCAGCACCTCTACTAGCGGGGGAACCTACGAGCAGTACTTC.

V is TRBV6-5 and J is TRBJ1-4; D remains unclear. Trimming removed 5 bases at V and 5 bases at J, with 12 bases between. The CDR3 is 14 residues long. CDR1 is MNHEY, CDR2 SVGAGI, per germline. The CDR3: CASSRTAQNEKLFF. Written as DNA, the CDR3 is TGTGCCAGCAGTCGCACGGCACAGAATGAAAAACTGTTTTTT.

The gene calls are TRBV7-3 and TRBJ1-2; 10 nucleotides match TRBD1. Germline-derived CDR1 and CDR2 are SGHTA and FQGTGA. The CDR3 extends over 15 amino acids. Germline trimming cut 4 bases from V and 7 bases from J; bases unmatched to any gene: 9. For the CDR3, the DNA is TGTGCCAGCAGCTCCCCGGACAGGGGGATCTCTGGCTACACCTTC. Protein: CASSSPDRGISGYTF.

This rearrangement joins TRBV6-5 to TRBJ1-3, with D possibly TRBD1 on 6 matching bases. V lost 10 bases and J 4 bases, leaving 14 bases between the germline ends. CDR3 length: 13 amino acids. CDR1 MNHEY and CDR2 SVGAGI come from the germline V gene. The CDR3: CATGRGGGNTIYF. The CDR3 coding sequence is TGTGCCACTGGAAGGGGGGGAGGAAACACCATATATTTT.

Here the CDR3 DNA reads TGCGCCAGCAGCAACGAACCGGACAGACCCAAAGAAGCTTTCTTT. Amino acids: CASSNEPDRPKEAFF. The J gene is TRBJ1-1, the V gene TRBV5-1; D is perhaps TRBD1 (6 bases). The CDR3 spans 15 residues. The germline gives CDR1 SGHRS, CDR2 YFSETQ. Trimming stripped 4 bases from V and 8 bases from J, with 21 bases between.

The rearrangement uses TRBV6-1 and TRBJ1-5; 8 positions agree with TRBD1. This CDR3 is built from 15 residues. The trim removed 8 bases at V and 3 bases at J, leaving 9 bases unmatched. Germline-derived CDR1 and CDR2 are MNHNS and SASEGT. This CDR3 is CASSSHRGDNQPQHF. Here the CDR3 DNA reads TGTGCCAGCTCCTCCCACAGGGGGGACAATCAGCCCCAGCATTTT.

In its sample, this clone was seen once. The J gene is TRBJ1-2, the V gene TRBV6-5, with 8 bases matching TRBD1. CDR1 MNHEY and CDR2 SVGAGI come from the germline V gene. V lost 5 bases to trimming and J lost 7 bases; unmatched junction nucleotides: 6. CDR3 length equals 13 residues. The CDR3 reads CASSARTGFGYTF. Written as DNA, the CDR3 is TGTGCCAGCAGTGCCCGGACAGGGTTTGGCTACACCTTC.

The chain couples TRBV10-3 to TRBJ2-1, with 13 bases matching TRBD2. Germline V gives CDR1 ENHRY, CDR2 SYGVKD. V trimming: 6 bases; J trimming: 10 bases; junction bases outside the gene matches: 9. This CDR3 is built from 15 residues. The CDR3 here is CAIRTTSGRALEQFF. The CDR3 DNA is TGTGCCATCAGGACTACTAGCGGGAGGGCCTTAGAGCAGTTCTTC.

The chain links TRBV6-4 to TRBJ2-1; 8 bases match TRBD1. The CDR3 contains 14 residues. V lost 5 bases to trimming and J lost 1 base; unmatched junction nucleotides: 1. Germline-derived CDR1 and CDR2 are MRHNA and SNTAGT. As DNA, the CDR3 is TGTGCCAGCAGTCAGGGGGCATCCTACAATGAGCAGTTCTTC. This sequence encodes CASSQGASYNEQFF.